Listed here are 32 T cell receptor beta chains from one sample, sequenced in a study of blood T cell repertoires in COVID-19. The repertoire was sequenced with immunoSEQ multiplex PCR; TCRdb's copy has only in-frame clones and lacks some. The sample lists some 240,000 clones; 75% to 85% were seen once. The specimen sequenced was peripheral blood. These receptors were collected from a woman in her 70s with COVID-19, enrolled during active disease.

V gene TRBV7-2 combines with J gene TRBJ1-1; no clear D gene. Germline CDR1 and CDR2: SGHTA and FQGNSA. V was clipped by 6 bases and J by 3 bases, with 14 bases between them. This CDR3 is built from 14 residues. CDR3 sequence: CASSPQVSYTEAFF. CDR3 nucleotide sequence: TGTGCCAGCAGTCCCCAGGTGAGTTACACTGAAGCTTTCTTT.

The chain links TRBV6-1 to TRBJ1-1; weak D call: TRBD1 (6 bases). The V end lost 4 bases, the J end lost 0 bases, and 15 bases lay between the germline ends. The CDR3 loop spans 16 amino acids. CDR1 is MNHNS and CDR2 is SASEGT in the germline V gene. Here the CDR3 reads CASSAGDGLVNTEAFF. CDR3 nucleotide sequence: TGTGCCAGCAGTGCAGGGGATGGGTTGGTGAACACTGAAGCTTTCTTT.

The rearrangement joins TRBV4-1 to TRBJ1-1; D is ambiguous. V gave up 0 bases and J gave up 2 bases, with 10 bases separating them. Germline loops: CDR1 MGHRA, CDR2 YSYEKL. The CDR3 totals 15 residues. The CDR3 DNA sequence: TGCGCCAGCAGCCAAGAAGTTGCGGGAAACACTGAAGCTTTCTTT. It specifies CASSQEVAGNTEAFF.

This chain links TRBV2 with TRBJ1-3; the D is unclear. CDR1 is SNHLY, CDR2 FYNNEI, per germline. V was clipped by 3 bases and J by 0 bases, with 9 bases between them. This CDR3 has 15 residues. CDR3 sequence reads: CASSETRNSGNTIYF. The CDR3 DNA sequence: TGTGCCAGCAGTGAGACAAGGAACTCTGGAAACACCATATATTTT.

This clone has a single count. This chain connects TRBV7-2 to TRBJ2-2, with a weak D call TRBD1 (6 bases). Germline V CDR1 and CDR2: SGHTA, FQGNSA. The CDR3 is 14 amino acids. The V end was cut by 4 bases, the J end by 6 bases, with 12 bases between. As DNA, the CDR3 is TGTGCCAGCAGCTCCAACAGGGTTGCCGGGGAGCTGTTTTTT. This gives the protein CASSSNRVAGELFF.

This clone was detected a few times. The rearrangement joins TRBV10-3 to TRBJ2-7; tentatively, D is TRBD1 (6 bases). Germline V CDR1 and CDR2: ENHRY, SYGVKD. V shed 8 bases and J shed 6 bases, with 17 bases lying between them. There are 13 residues in the CDR3. CDR3 region: CAIEAGDHAEQYF. CDR3 bases: TGTGCCATCGAGGCAGGGGATCATGCCGAGCAGTACTTC.

The chain has TRBV5-1 and TRBJ1-1; 7 positions agree with TRBD1. V dropped 4 bases and J dropped 5; count of bases not matched to a gene: 8. CDR3 length: 14 residues. CDR1 and CDR2 from the germline V gene are SGHRS and YFSETQ. The CDR3 protein is CASSTGQDYTEAFF. The CDR3 region has the DNA TGCGCCAGCAGCACTGGACAGGATTATACTGAAGCTTTCTTT.

The V gene is TRBV3-1 (or the pseudogene TRBV3-2), the J gene TRBJ1-5; D perhaps matches TRBD1 (5 bases). Germline CDR1 is LGHDT and CDR2 is YNNKEL (reference sequence). V shed 1 base and J shed 2 bases, with 12 bases lying between them. This CDR3 region has 16 residues. CDR3 sequence (DNA): TGTGCCAGCAGCCAAGTAGGGACTTGGGGCAATCAGCCCCAGCATTTT. This codes for CASSQVGTWGNQPQHF.

The chain carries TRBV2 and TRBJ2-7; 11 bases are shared with TRBD2. J was trimmed by 4 bases and V by 4 bases; bases with no gene match: 6. In germline, CDR1 is SNHLY, CDR2 FYNNEI. This CDR3 is 15 amino acids long. This chain's CDR3 is CASSVSGTSGYEQYF. Here the CDR3 DNA reads TGTGCCAGCAGTGTCTCCGGGACTAGCGGATACGAGCAGTACTTC.

The rearrangement uses TRBV30 and TRBJ1-1; 7 bases line up with TRBD1. This CDR3 has 11 amino acids. The V segment lost 4 bases and the J segment 6 bases; nucleotides outside the gene matches: 2. Per germline, CDR1 GTSNPN and CDR2 SVGIG (reference sequence). The CDR3 coding sequence is TGTGCCTGGACAGGGGGGTCTGAAGCTTTCTTT. This sequence encodes CAWTGGSEAFF.

V is TRBV9 and J is TRBJ1-4; 8 nucleotides agree with TRBD1. The CDR3 spans 14 residues. The germline V gene has CDR1 SGDLS and CDR2 YYNGEE. V trimming: 0 bases; J trimming: 7 bases; junction bases outside the gene matches: 2. The CDR3 DNA is TGTGCCAGCAGCGTAGGGACAGGGTTTGAAAAACTGTTTTTT. Its protein is CASSVGTGFEKLFF.

The gene calls are TRBV19 and TRBJ1-5, with D tentatively TRBD1 (5 bases). Germline V gene lookup returns CDR1 LNHDA and CDR2 SQIVND (reference sequence). The CDR3 has 15 residues. Trimming took 2 bases from V and 5 from J, leaving 13 bases between them. CDR3 protein: CASSITAGRYQPQHF. In DNA form, the CDR3 reads TGTGCCAGTAGTATAACGGCAGGGCGTTATCAGCCCCAGCATTTT.

The CDR3 nucleotides read TGTGCCAGCAGACCGCGACAGGGTTTCACCATATATTTT. Its protein is CASRPRQGFTIYF. The rearrangement joins TRBV12-3 or TRBV12-4 to TRBJ1-3; 7 nucleotides line up with TRBD1. CDR3 length: 13 amino acids. Germline trimming cut 6 bases from V and 9 bases from J; bases unmatched to any gene: 8.

V usage is TRBV29-1 and J usage is TRBJ2-1; unclear D gene. The V end was cut by 4 bases, the J end by 1 base, with 2 bases between. The CDR3 loop spans 11 amino acids. Germline V lookup: CDR1 SQVTM, CDR2 ANQGSEA. For the CDR3, the DNA is TGCAGCGTTGCGTCCTACAATGAGCAGTTCTTC. This encodes CSVASYNEQFF.

The genes are TRBV2 and TRBJ1-4; maybe TRBD1 (6 bases). The CDR3 sequence is 15 residues long. Germline CDR1 reads SNHLY; CDR2 reads FYNNEI. The ends were cut back, 3 bases at V and 7 bases at J, with 15 bases in the middle. CDR3 amino acids: CASSDSTLGAEKLFF. The CDR3 coding sequence is TGTGCCAGCAGTGACTCGACACTGGGGGCTGAAAAACTGTTTTTT.

The rearrangement links TRBV7-8 to TRBJ2-3, with a possible D match to TRBD2 (6 bases). This CDR3 has 17 residues. V was pared by 7 bases and J by 0 bases, with 20 bases between. Germline V lookup: CDR1 SGHVS, CDR2 FQNEAQ. The CDR3 here is CASNDRAGPTSTDTQYF. In DNA form, the CDR3 reads TGTGCCAGCAACGATCGCGCGGGACCCACTAGCACAGATACGCAGTATTTT.

The chain is built from TRBV7-3 and TRBJ2-1; 12 bases are shared with TRBD2. The CDR3 contains 16 residues. J was trimmed by 5 bases and V by 5 bases; bases with no gene match: 7. CDR1 is SGHTA and CDR2 is FQGTGA in the germline V gene. In nucleotides, the CDR3 is TGTGCCAGCAGCCGAAAGACTAGCGGGAGCCACAATGAGCAGTTCTTC. It encodes CASSRKTSGSHNEQFF.

V gene TRBV7-2 combines with J gene TRBJ1-3; D is undetermined. The CDR3 is 16 amino acids. Germline V CDR1 and CDR2: SGHTA, FQGNSA. Trimming removed 0 bases from V and 1 base from J, with 10 bases in between. The CDR3 region has the DNA TGTGCCAGCAGCTTAGCCGGCGGGGTTTCTGGAAACACCATATATTTT. This translates into CASSLAGGVSGNTIYF.

The chain joins TRBV18 to TRBJ1-5, with D possibly TRBD1 on 5 matching bases. Trimming pared 3 bases from V and 2 bases from J, leaving 14 bases between. Germline CDR1 and CDR2: KGHSH and LQKENI. The CDR3 extends over 16 amino acids. The CDR3 DNA reads TGTGCCAGCTCACCTCGCGCCTGGGGGGGCAATCAGCCCCAGCATTTT. Its protein is CASSPRAWGGNQPQHF. The full variable domain, its missing parts supplied by reference TRBV18 and TRBJ1-5, is NAGVMQNPRHLVRRRGQEARLRCSPMKGHSHVYWYRQLPEEGLKFMVYLQKENIIDESGMPKERFSAEFPKEGPSILRIQQVVRGDSAAYFCASSPRAWGGNQPQHFGDGTRLSIL.

In DNA, the CDR3 is TGTGCCTGGAGTGGGACAGGGAACTATGGCTACACCTTC. Amino acids: CAWSGTGNYGYTF. The chain recombines TRBV30 with TRBJ1-2; TRBD1 matches at 8 bases. CDR1 and CDR2 (germline): GTSNPN, SVGIG (reference sequence). V lost 1 base to trimming and J lost 2 bases; unmatched junction nucleotides: 0. The CDR3 extends over 13 amino acids.

The V gene is TRBV5-4, the J gene TRBJ1-4; D not resolved. Germline CDR1 and CDR2: SGHNT and YYREEE (reference sequence). V was trimmed by 4 bases and J by 8 bases, leaving 12 bases between them. This CDR3 spans 13 amino acids. This CDR3 reads CASSVFPREKLFF. The CDR3 nucleotides read TGTGCCAGCAGCGTCTTCCCGAGGGAAAAACTGTTTTTT.

J is TRBJ1-4 and V is TRBV2, with D uncertain. V lost 0 bases to trimming and J lost 11 bases, with 19 bases between them. Germline V gene lookup returns CDR1 SNHLY and CDR2 FYNNEI. The CDR3 has 16 residues. CDR3 nucleotides: TGTGCCAGCAGTGAAGCAGTAGGGAGAAAAGGGAGTAAACTGTTTTTT. Protein sequence: CASSEAVGRKGSKLFF.

DNA for the CDR3: TGTGCCAGTAGTTTAGGACAGCCGAACACTGAAGCTTTCTTT. This translates into CASSLGQPNTEAFF. The rearrangement joins TRBV19 to TRBJ1-1, with a weak D call TRBD1 (6 bases). Germline-derived CDR1 and CDR2 are LNHDA and SQIVND (reference sequence). The CDR3 runs 14 residues. The V and J ends lost 5 bases and 1 base respectively, with 11 bases between them.

V and J are TRBV7-2 and TRBJ1-1; D gene uncertain. The CDR3 runs to 16 residues. Per germline, CDR1 SGHTA and CDR2 FQGNSA. The V gene lost 1 base and the J gene lost 1 base, with 13 bases spanning the gap. The CDR3 DNA sequence: TGTGCCAGCAGCTTAGGGGAGGGAGGGAGGAACACTGAAGCTTTCTTT. This translates into CASSLGEGGRNTEAFF.

This clone turned up a few times. V and J are TRBV11-3 and TRBJ1-2, with TRBD1 identical over 7 bases. J lost 5 bases, V lost 5 bases, and 11 bases had no gene match. The CDR3 spans 15 residues. Germline-derived CDR1 and CDR2 are SGHNT and YENEEA. CDR3 coding DNA: TGTGCCAGCAGCGTGGACAGGAACGCCTATTATGGCTACACCTTC. It specifies CASSVDRNAYYGYTF.

The chain employs TRBV19 and TRBJ2-1; the match to TRBD2 covers 8 bases. The CDR3 contains 17 residues. V lost 3 bases, J lost 5 bases, and 12 bases stayed unmatched. The germline V gene encodes CDR1 LNHDA and CDR2 SQIVND (reference sequence). The CDR3 nucleotides read TGTGCCAGTAGTATCGGCCCTGGGGAGCGGGGGAACAATGAGCAGTTCTTC. This translates into CASSIGPGERGNNEQFF. Complete variable domain (other parts from reference TRBV19 and TRBJ2-1): DGGITQSPKYLFRKEGQNVTLSCEQNLNHDAMYWYRQDPGQGLRLIYYSQIVNDFQKGDIAEGYSVSREKKESFPLTVTSAQKNPTAFYLCASSIGPGERGNNEQFFGPGTRLTVL.

The chain employs TRBV3-1 (or the pseudogene TRBV3-2) and TRBJ1-1; 12 nucleotides align to TRBD1. The CDR3 sequence is 14 residues long. V was clipped by 8 bases and J by 5 bases; unmatched bases: 6. Germline V lookup: CDR1 LGHDT, CDR2 YNNKEL (reference sequence). CDR3 sequence reads: CASRGQGAGTEAFF. The CDR3 DNA reads as TGTGCCAGCCGGGGACAGGGGGCCGGGACTGAAGCTTTCTTT.

The gene calls are TRBV18 and TRBJ1-6; tentative D call: TRBD1 (6 bases). The CDR3 spans 16 residues. Per germline, CDR1 KGHSH and CDR2 LQKENI. Trimming took off 3 bases at V and 9 bases at J, with 18 bases between the two ends. The CDR3, as DNA: TGTGCCAGCTCACCTTCAGGGGTAAACCTCGGTTCACCCCTCCACTTT. Its protein product is CASSPSGVNLGSPLHF.

The chain joins TRBV7-3 to TRBJ2-6; the D gene is possibly TRBD2 (7 bases). This CDR3 is built from 21 residues. From germline, CDR1 is SGHTA and CDR2 FQGTGA. V dropped 5 bases and J dropped 0 bases, with 26 bases sitting between them. The CDR3 DNA is TGTGCCAGCAGCAGCCCCCCCACGGGGGGAGGGGGGCCCTCTGGGGCCAACGTCCTGACTTTC. Its translation: CASSSPPTGGGGPSGANVLTF.

V and J are TRBV7-3 and TRBJ2-2, with 7 bases matching TRBD2. The CDR3 contains 16 residues. With V trimmed by 2 bases and J by 1 base, 4 bases remained unmatched. Looked up from germline, CDR1 is SGHTA and CDR2 is FQGTGA. The CDR3 DNA reads TGTGCCAGCAGCTTACAACTAGCGCGGAACACCGGGGAGCTGTTTTTT. It yields the protein CASSLQLARNTGELFF.

This clone was seen only once. The CDR3: CASSQLAGGPDTGELFF. The CDR3 bases are TGTGCCAGCAGCCAGCTAGCGGGGGGGCCAGACACCGGGGAGCTGTTTTTT. V usage is TRBV7-2 and J usage is TRBJ2-2; 12 nucleotides line up with TRBD2. Germline V gene sequence: CDR1 SGHTA, CDR2 FQGNSA. After removal of 5 bases from V and 3 bases from J, the junction contained 7 bases not matched to a gene. CDR3 length: 17 residues.

The J gene is TRBJ2-7, the V gene TRBV5-6, with a tentative D call TRBD2 (6 bases). This CDR3 contains 16 residues. Trimming pared 4 bases from V and 1 base from J, leaving 18 bases between. Looked up from germline, CDR1 is SGHDT and CDR2 is YYEEEE. The CDR3, as DNA: TGTGCCAGCAGCCAGAGTTTGGCAGGGACTTCCTACGAGCAGTACTTC. It translates to CASSQSLAGTSYEQYF.